This is a list of T cell receptor beta chains from one sample in a study of T cells after yellow fever vaccination. Each CDR3 protein is one row after TCRdb ran MiXCR on the 5' RACE reads. The sample lists roughly 310,000 distinct CDR3 sequences, 8.7% seen once, with approximately 18% in the top ten. Sequences were derived from PBMCs, sampled on the day of the first yellow fever vaccination. The receptors originated from a man aged 18 to 30 who received the YFV17D yellow fever vaccine. CDR3s include the opening cysteine and the closing phenylalanine or tryptophan. D genes are given only for firm matches. Clone size is shown for a subset of rows, as once, few, many or a class of expanded clone.

length: 14; J: TRBJ1-1; V: TRBV11-3; size: -; D: -; CDR3: CASSFNGPNTEAFF; DNA: TGTGCCAGCAGCTTCAACGGGCCGAACACTGAAGCTTTCTTT
length: 13; J: TRBJ2-5; V: TRBV20-1; size: -; D: TRBD1; CDR3: CSAETGGRETQYF; DNA: TGCAGTGCGGAAACAGGGGGCCGAGAGACCCAGTACTTC
length: 17; J: TRBJ2-3; V: TRBV5-1; size: many; D: -; CDR3: CASSFGRGPPSTDTQYF; DNA: TGCGCCAGCAGCTTTGGCAGGGGCCCTCCTTCCACAGATACGCAGTATTTT
length: 15; J: TRBJ2-1; V: TRBV20-1; size: -; D: -; CDR3: CSARDPQGGRNEQFF; DNA: TGCAGTGCTAGAGATCCCCAGGGAGGTCGGAATGAGCAGTTCTTC
length: 12; J: TRBJ1-1; V: TRBV7-9; size: many; D: -; CDR3: CASSLNRVEAFF; DNA: TGTGCCAGCAGCTTAAACAGGGTAGAAGCTTTCTTT
length: 13; J: TRBJ1-2; V: TRBV4-1; size: few; D: TRBD1; CDR3: CASSQGTGAGYTF; DNA: TGCGCCAGCAGCCAAGGGACAGGGGCTGGCTACACCTTC
length: 14; J: TRBJ1-5; V: TRBV2; size: -; D: TRBD1; CDR3: CASRMTGNNQPQHF; DNA: TGTGCCAGCAGAATGACAGGGAACAATCAGCCCCAGCATTTT
length: 12; J: TRBJ1-1; V: TRBV12-3/TRBV12-4; size: few; D: -; CDR3: CASCGMNTEAFF; DNA: TGTGCCAGCTGTGGGATGAACACTGAAGCTTTCTTT
length: 15; J: TRBJ2-2; V: TRBV6-1; size: few; D: -; CDR3: CASRPPGVPVGELFF; DNA: TGTGCCAGCAGACCCCCGGGGGTACCGGTCGGGGAGCTGTTTTTT
length: 15; J: TRBJ2-7; V: TRBV27; size: -; D: TRBD2; CDR3: CASSSRGGNPYEQYF; DNA: TGTGCCAGCAGTTCCCGGGGGGGTAATCCCTACGAGCAGTACTTC
length: 14; J: TRBJ2-5; V: TRBV2; size: many; D: -; CDR3: CASSPSWGGETQYF; DNA: TGTGCCAGCAGTCCTAGTTGGGGTGGGGAGACCCAGTACTTC
length: 16; J: TRBJ2-3; V: TRBV7-9; size: -; D: TRBD1; CDR3: CASSLPGQGKADTQYF; DNA: TGTGCCAGCAGCCTTCCGGGACAGGGGAAAGCAGATACGCAGTATTTT
length: 16; J: TRBJ2-5; V: TRBV4-1; size: -; D: -; CDR3: CASSPSWGYHQETQYF; DNA: TGCGCCAGCAGCCCCAGTTGGGGATACCACCAAGAGACCCAGTACTTC
length: 15; J: TRBJ2-1; V: TRBV6-5; size: -; D: -; CDR3: CASSYSRLGGNEQFF; DNA: TGTGCCAGCAGTTACAGCCGACTTGGGGGCAATGAGCAGTTCTTC
length: 17; J: TRBJ2-1; V: TRBV9; size: -; D: -; CDR3: CASSRTPWGARYNEQFF; DNA: TGTGCCAGCAGCAGAACCCCCTGGGGGGCCCGCTACAATGAGCAGTTCTTC
length: 15; J: TRBJ2-3; V: TRBV20-1; size: few; D: -; CDR3: CSAAGGRRSTDTQYF; DNA: TGCAGTGCCGCCGGGGGGCGACGGTCCACAGATACGCAGTATTTT
length: 16; J: TRBJ2-3; V: TRBV7-8; size: few; D: TRBD2; CDR3: CASSPAAGLMSDTQYF; DNA: TGTGCCAGCAGCCCGGCGGCGGGACTAATGTCAGATACGCAGTATTTT
length: 17; J: TRBJ2-1; V: TRBV7-6; size: -; D: TRBD2; CDR3: CASSLESSGASYNEQFF; DNA: TGTGCCAGCAGCTTAGAGTCTAGCGGGGCCTCCTACAATGAGCAGTTCTTC
length: 16; J: TRBJ1-2; V: TRBV4-3; size: -; D: -; CDR3: CASSQDTRGYNYGYTF; DNA: TGCGCCAGCAGCCAAGATACCAGAGGATATAACTATGGCTACACCTTC
length: 15; J: TRBJ1-1; V: TRBV11-2; size: few; D: -; CDR3: CASSLAGQVNTEAFF; DNA: TGTGCCAGCAGCTTAGCGGGGCAGGTGAACACTGAAGCTTTCTTT
length: 17; J: TRBJ2-3; V: TRBV5-1; size: few; D: -; CDR3: CASSLGRGQGSTDTQYF; DNA: TGCGCCAGCAGCTTGGGCCGCGGTCAGGGTAGCACAGATACGCAGTATTTT
length: 13; J: TRBJ1-1; V: TRBV11-2; size: many; D: TRBD1; CDR3: CASSWTGRTEAFF; DNA: TGTGCCAGCAGCTGGACAGGGAGGACTGAAGCTTTCTTT
length: 13; J: TRBJ2-4; V: TRBV5-1; size: few; D: TRBD2; CDR3: CASSLQRGDIQYF; DNA: TGCGCCAGCAGCTTGCAACGGGGGGACATTCAGTACTTC
length: 15; J: TRBJ2-1; V: TRBV6-5; size: many; D: -; CDR3: CASSYRQGPYNEQFF; DNA: TGTGCCAGCAGTTACAGGCAGGGGCCCTACAATGAGCAGTTCTTC
length: 14; J: TRBJ2-2; V: TRBV6-2/TRBV6-3; size: few; D: -; CDR3: CASNDRLNTGELFF; DNA: TGTGCCAGCAACGACAGACTCAACACCGGGGAGCTGTTTTTT
length: 13; J: TRBJ2-1; V: TRBV6-5; size: -; D: -; CDR3: CASSSLDRGEQFF; DNA: TGTGCCAGCAGTTCCTTGGATAGGGGTGAGCAGTTCTTC
length: 16; J: TRBJ2-3; V: TRBV4-1; size: few; D: TRBD2; CDR3: CASSHDPGGSTDTQYF; DNA: TGCGCCAGCAGCCATGATCCGGGGGGGAGCACAGATACGCAGTATTTT
length: 14; J: TRBJ2-7; V: TRBV6-1; size: few; D: -; CDR3: CASSESPFLVEQYF; DNA: TGTGCCAGCAGTGAATCTCCGTTCCTGGTCGAGCAGTACTTC
length: 15; J: TRBJ2-6; V: TRBV5-1; size: -; D: -; CDR3: CASSAWGTGANVLTF; DNA: TGCGCCAGCAGCGCGTGGGGGACTGGGGCCAACGTCCTGACTTTC
length: 14; J: TRBJ1-2; V: TRBV12-3/TRBV12-4; size: many; D: TRBD1; CDR3: CASRGQGRDYGYTF; DNA: TGTGCCAGCAGAGGACAGGGGAGGGATTATGGCTACACCTTC
length: 16; J: TRBJ2-6; V: TRBV12-3/TRBV12-4; size: many; D: -; CDR3: CASSFQHYSGANVLTF; DNA: TGTGCCAGCAGTTTCCAGCACTACTCTGGGGCCAACGTCCTGACTTTC
length: 14; J: TRBJ2-3; V: TRBV18; size: many; D: -; CDR3: CASSIAMGTDTQYF; DNA: TGTGCCAGCTCTATAGCGATGGGGACAGATACGCAGTATTTT
length: 15; J: TRBJ2-2; V: TRBV4-3; size: -; D: TRBD1; CDR3: CASSLMDRDTGELFF; DNA: TGCGCCAGCAGCCTCATGGACAGGGATACCGGGGAGCTGTTTTTT